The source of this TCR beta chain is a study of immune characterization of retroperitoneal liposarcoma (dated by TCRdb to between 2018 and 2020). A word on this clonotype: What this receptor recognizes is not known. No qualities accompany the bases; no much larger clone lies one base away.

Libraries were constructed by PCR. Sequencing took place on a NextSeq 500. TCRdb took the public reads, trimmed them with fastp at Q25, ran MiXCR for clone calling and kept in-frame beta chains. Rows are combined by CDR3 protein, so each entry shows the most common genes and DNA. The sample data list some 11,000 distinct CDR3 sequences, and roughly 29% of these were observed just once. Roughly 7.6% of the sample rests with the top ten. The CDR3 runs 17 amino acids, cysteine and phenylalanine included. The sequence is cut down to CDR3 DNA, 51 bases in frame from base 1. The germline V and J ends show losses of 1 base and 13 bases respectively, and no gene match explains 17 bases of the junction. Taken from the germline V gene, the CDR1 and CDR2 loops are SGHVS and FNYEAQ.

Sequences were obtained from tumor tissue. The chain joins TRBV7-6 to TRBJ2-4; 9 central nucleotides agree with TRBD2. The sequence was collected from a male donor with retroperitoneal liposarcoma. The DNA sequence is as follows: TGTGCCAGCAGCTTAGGGGCGGGGGGGGGCTCCTACAATGAGCAGTACTTC. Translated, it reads CASSLGAGGGSYNEQYF.